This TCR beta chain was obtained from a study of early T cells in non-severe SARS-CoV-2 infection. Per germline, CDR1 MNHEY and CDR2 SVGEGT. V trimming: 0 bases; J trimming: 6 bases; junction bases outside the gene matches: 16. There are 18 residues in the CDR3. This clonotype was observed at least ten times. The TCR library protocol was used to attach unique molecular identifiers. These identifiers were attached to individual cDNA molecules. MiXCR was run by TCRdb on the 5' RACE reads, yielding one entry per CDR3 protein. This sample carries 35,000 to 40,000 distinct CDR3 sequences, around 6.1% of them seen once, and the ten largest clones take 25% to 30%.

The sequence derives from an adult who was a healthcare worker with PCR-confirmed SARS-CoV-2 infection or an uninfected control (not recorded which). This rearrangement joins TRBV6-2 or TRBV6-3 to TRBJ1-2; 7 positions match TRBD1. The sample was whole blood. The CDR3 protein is CASSYSIAWTGVHDGYTF. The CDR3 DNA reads TGTGCCAGCAGTTACTCCATCGCGTGGACAGGAGTCCATGATGGCTACACCTTC.